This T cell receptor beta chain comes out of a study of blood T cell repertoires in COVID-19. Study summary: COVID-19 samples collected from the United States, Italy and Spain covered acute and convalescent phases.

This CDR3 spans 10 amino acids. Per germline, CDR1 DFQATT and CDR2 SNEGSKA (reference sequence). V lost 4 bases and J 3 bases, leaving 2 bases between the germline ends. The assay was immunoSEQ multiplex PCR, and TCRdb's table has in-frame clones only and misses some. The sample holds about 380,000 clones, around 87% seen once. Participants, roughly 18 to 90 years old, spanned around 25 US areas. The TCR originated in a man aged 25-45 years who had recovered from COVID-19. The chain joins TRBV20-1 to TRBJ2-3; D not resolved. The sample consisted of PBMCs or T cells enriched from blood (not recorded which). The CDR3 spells CSATTDTQYF. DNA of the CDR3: TGCAGTGCTACTACAGATACGCAGTATTTT.